These T cell receptor beta chains were read from a single sample in a study of blood T cell repertoires in COVID-19. Method: immunoSEQ multiplex PCR; TCRdb's copy keeps in-frame clones and lacks some. Here the sample spans about 270,000 clones, around nine tenths being singletons. Sample: peripheral blood. The receptors come from a middle-aged man with active or convalescent COVID-19. The CDR3 runs from the conserved cysteine through the conserved F or W. The D gene is left open where the match is weak. Where a row states a size, it is once, few, many or the class of an expanded clone; other rows omit it.

J	size	D	V	DNA	CDR3
TRBJ2-6	NA	NA	TRBV14	TGTGCCAGCAGCCACAGACATATGAGCCCTGGCCCTGGGGCCAACGTCCTGACTTTC	CASSHRHMSPGPGANVLTF
TRBJ1-1	NA	TRBD1	TRBV19	TGTGCCAGTAACAGGGGCACTGAAGCTTTCTTT	CASNRGTEAFF
TRBJ2-3	once	TRBD1	TRBV2	TGTGCCAGCAGGACAGGGTTTGGCACAGATACGCAGTATTTT	CASRTGFGTDTQYF
TRBJ1-2	NA	NA	TRBV21-1	TGTGCCAGCAGCAGAACCCGGGACAGGGGATGTTATGGCTACACCTTC	CASSRTRDRGCYGYTF
TRBJ1-1	NA	NA	TRBV3-1/TRBV3-2	TGTGCCAGCAGCCGCCGGGGGTCCATGAACACTGAAGCTTTCTTT	CASSRRGSMNTEAFF
TRBJ2-2	NA	NA	TRBV28	TGTGCCAGCGCGTCGCCCGGGGAGCTGTTTTTT	CASASPGELFF
TRBJ1-4	NA	NA	TRBV10-3	TGTGCCATCAGTGATGGAGGAGACACTAATGAAAAACTGTTTTTT	CAISDGGDTNEKLFF
TRBJ1-5	few	NA	TRBV7-9	TGTGCCAGCAGCCTTACCGGGACTTGGGACAATCAGCCCCAGCATTTT	CASSLTGTWDNQPQHF
TRBJ1-2	NA	TRBD1	TRBV7-9	TGTGCCAGCAGCCCCTCGGACAGGGGTCCAGAGTGCACCTTC	CASSPSDRGPECTF
TRBJ1-1	once	TRBD1	TRBV5-4	TGTGCCAGCAGCTATAGGGACAGGGAATATGAAGCTTTCTTT	CASSYRDREYEAFF
TRBJ2-7	NA	NA	TRBV7-9	TGTGCCAGCAGCGATCAGGACAGAGCCTACGAGCAGTACTTC	CASSDQDRAYEQYF
TRBJ1-1	NA	NA	TRBV9	TGTGCCAGCAGCGAGGAGGTTAACACTGAAGCTTTCTTT	CASSEEVNTEAFF
TRBJ1-2	NA	NA	TRBV6-5	TGTGCCAGCCTCGGGATTTCTAACTATGGCTACACCTTC	CASLGISNYGYTF
TRBJ2-7	NA	TRBD1	TRBV12-5	TGTGCTAGTGGTTTGGTAAACAGGGGGTCTTACGAGCAGTACTTC	CASGLVNRGSYEQYF
TRBJ1-3	NA	NA	TRBV11-2	TGTGCCAGCAGCTTAGCGGGAAACACCATATATTTT	CASSLAGNTIYF
TRBJ1-1	once	TRBD1	TRBV28	TGTGCCAGCAGTTATCGACAGGGGGCAGCCCTGAACACTGAAGCTTTCTTT	CASSYRQGAALNTEAFF
TRBJ1-5	NA	NA	TRBV19	TGTGCCAGTACCGACAGGAGTTATAGCAATCAGCCCCAGCATTTT	CASTDRSYSNQPQHF
TRBJ2-2	NA	NA	TRBV5-1	TGCGCCAGCAGCTTGGTGACGGGATTCGGCACCGGGGAGCTGTTTTTT	CASSLVTGFGTGELFF
TRBJ2-7	NA	TRBD1	TRBV12-3/TRBV12-4	TGTGCCAGCTCAGGACAGGGGAACGAGCAGTACTTC	CASSGQGNEQYF
TRBJ1-5	once	TRBD1	TRBV30	TGTGCCTGGAGTGCACAACAGGGGCAGCCCCAGCATTTT	CAWSAQQGQPQHF
TRBJ2-5	NA	NA	TRBV28	TGTGCCAGCAGTTTTGCGTTCGTCGCGGGAGAGACCCAGTACTTC	CASSFAFVAGETQYF
TRBJ2-1	NA	NA	TRBV12-3/TRBV12-4	TGTGCCAGCAGTTTTATAGGGGGTGAGCAGTTCTTC	CASSFIGGEQFF
TRBJ1-4	NA	NA	TRBV7-6	TGTGCCAGCAGCATAAATAGAGGGGCGGGGGAAAAACTGTTTTTT	CASSINRGAGEKLFF
TRBJ2-3	once	TRBD1	TRBV2	TGTGCCAGCAGCTTTCCGGGACAGGGTGCAGATACGCAGTATTTT	CASSFPGQGADTQYF
TRBJ2-7	NA	NA	TRBV11-1	TGTGCCAGCAGCCCAACAGCCTACGAGCAGTACTTC	CASSPTAYEQYF
TRBJ2-7	NA	NA	TRBV6-5	TGTGCCAGCAGTTATGCATCGGGCTACGAGCAGTACTTC	CASSYASGYEQYF
TRBJ1-4	NA	NA	TRBV25-1	TGTGCCAGCAGTGAATGGGCAGGGCAAAATGAAAAACTGTTTTTT	CASSEWAGQNEKLFF
TRBJ2-5	NA	NA	TRBV21-1	TGTGCCAGCAGCAAAGCCCGAGAGACCCAGTACTTC	CASSKARETQYF
TRBJ2-2	few	TRBD2	TRBV2	TGTGCCAGCAGCGTTAGCGGGTATGCCGGGGAGCTGTTTTTT	CASSVSGYAGELFF
TRBJ1-1	NA	NA	TRBV9	TGTGCCAGCAGCGTAGGGGGTGGAGGGGCTTTCTTT	CASSVGGGGAFF
TRBJ2-5	NA	NA	TRBV18	TGTGCCAGCTCACCGCCTCGAGGTTCAGAGACCCAGTACTTC	CASSPPRGSETQYF
TRBJ2-7	NA	TRBD1	TRBV6-5	TGTGCCAGCAGCCTAGCAGGGGGCACTTACGAGCAGTACTTC	CASSLAGGTYEQYF
TRBJ1-5	NA	NA	TRBV10-2	TGCGCCAGCAGTGAGTTCGGGGGGGGGCTTCAGCCCCAGCATTTT	CASSEFGGGLQPQHF